The clone carrying this T cell receptor (beta chain) has a single count. The antigen remains unidentified. This entry belongs to a study of radiation and T cells in renal cell carcinoma. General observations from the study: From baseline, blood top tumor clonotypes peaked at 2 weeks post-radiation.

V lost 4 bases, J lost 2 bases, and 13 bases lay in between. Germline V CDR1 and CDR2: SGHRS, YFSETQ. The length of the CDR3 is 15 residues. Regarding time point: baseline pretreatment blood. Treatment defined: 15 Gy SBRT to primary tumor, nephrectomy 4 weeks later. Clear cell pathology was present in this patient's renal cell carcinoma. The method was immunoSEQ multiplex PCR; TCRdb's version includes in-frame clones alone and lacks a portion of them. The sample lists 94,000 or so clones, about 79% occurring once. The material sequenced was blood, taken from a patient whose treatment included radiotherapy and nephrectomy. J is TRBJ2-1 and V is TRBV5-1; D is possibly TRBD2 (5 bases). The clonotype was recovered from a man aged 55 to 69 with renal cell carcinoma. This CDR3 reads CASSKGLLPYNEQFF. Written as DNA, the CDR3 is TGCGCCAGCAGCAAAGGACTCTTACCCTACAATGAGCAGTTCTTC.